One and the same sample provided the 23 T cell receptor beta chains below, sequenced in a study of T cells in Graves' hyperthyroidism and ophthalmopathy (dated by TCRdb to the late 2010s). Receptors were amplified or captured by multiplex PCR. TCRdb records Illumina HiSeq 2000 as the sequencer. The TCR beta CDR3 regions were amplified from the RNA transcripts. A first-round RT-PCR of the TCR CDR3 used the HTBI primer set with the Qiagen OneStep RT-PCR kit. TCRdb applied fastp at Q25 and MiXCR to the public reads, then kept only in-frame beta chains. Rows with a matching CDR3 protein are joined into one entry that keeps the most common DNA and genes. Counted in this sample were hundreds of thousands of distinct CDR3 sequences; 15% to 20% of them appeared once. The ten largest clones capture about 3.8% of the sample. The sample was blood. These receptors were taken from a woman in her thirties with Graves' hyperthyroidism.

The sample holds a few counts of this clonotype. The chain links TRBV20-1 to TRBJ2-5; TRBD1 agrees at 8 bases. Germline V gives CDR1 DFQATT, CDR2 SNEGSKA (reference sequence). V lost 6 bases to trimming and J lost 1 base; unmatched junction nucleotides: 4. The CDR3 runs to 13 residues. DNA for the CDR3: TGCAGTGCCTATGGACAGGGCCAAGAGACCCAGTACTTC. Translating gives CSAYGQGQETQYF.

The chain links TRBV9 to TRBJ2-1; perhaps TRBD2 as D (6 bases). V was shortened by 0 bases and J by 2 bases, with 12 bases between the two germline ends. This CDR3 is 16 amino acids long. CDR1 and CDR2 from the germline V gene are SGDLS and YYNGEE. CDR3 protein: CASSVAGSGTYNEQFF. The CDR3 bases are TGTGCCAGCAGCGTAGCGGGTAGCGGTACCTACAATGAGCAGTTCTTC. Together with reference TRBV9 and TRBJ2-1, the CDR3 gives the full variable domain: DSGVTQTPKHLITATGQRVTLRCSPRSGDLSVYWYQQSLDQGLQFLIQYYNGEERAKGNILERFSAQQFPDLHSELNLSSLELGDSALYFCASSVAGSGTYNEQFFGPGTRLTVL.

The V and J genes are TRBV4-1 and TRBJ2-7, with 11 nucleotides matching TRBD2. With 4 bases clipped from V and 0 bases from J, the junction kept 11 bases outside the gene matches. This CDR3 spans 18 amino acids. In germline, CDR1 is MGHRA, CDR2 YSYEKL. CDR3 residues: CASSRQTGLAGSSYEQYF. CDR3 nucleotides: TGCGCCAGCAGCCGTCAGACAGGACTAGCGGGTAGCTCCTACGAGCAGTACTTC.

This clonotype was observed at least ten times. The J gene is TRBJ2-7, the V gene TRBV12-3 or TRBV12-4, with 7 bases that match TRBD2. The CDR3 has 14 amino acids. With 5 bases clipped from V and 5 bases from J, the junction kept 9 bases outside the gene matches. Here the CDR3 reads CASSRGGTSDEQYF. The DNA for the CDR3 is TGTGCCAGCAGTCGCGGGGGTACTAGCGACGAGCAGTACTTC.

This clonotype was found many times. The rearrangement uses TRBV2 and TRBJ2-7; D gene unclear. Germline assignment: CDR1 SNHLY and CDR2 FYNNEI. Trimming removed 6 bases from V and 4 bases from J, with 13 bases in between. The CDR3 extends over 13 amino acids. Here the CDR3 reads CASRGNLAYEQYF. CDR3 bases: TGTGCCAGCAGAGGGAACCTGGCATACGAGCAGTACTTC. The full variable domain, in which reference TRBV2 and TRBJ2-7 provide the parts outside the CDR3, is EPEVTQTPSHQVTQMGQEVILRCVPISNHLYFYWYRQILGQKVEFLVSFYNNEISEKSEIFDDQFSVERPDGSNFTLKIRSTKLEDSAMYFCASRGNLAYEQYFGPGTRLTVT.

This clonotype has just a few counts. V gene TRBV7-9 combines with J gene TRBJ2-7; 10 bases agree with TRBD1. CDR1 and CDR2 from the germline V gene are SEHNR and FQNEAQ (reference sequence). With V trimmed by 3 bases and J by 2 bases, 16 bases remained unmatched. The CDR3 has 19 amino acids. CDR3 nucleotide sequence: TGTGCCAGCAGCTTCCGGGACAGGGGCCCACTCCGGGGCCCCTACGAGCAGTACTTC. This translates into CASSFRDRGPLRGPYEQYF.

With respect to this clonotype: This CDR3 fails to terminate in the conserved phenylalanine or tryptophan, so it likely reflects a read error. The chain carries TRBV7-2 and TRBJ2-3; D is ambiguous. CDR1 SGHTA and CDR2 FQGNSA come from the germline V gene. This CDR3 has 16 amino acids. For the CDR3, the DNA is TGTGCCAGCAGCTTGGAAGGAAGGGTGTACACAGATAGGCAGTATCTT. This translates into CASSLEGRVYTDRQYL.

DNA for the CDR3: TGTGCCAGCAGTGTATCCAGGAAGATGGATGAGCAGTTCTTC. Translation gives CASSVSRKMDEQFF. The chain uses TRBV2 and TRBJ2-1; no firm D call. Trimming left V 4 bases short and J 8 bases short, with 15 bases between. This CDR3 comprises 14 residues. The germline V gene has CDR1 SNHLY and CDR2 FYNNEI.

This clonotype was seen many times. CDR3 sequence: CASSLFGESTGTETQYF. The CDR3 DNA reads TGTGCCAGCAGCTTATTCGGGGAGTCAACTGGAACAGAGACCCAGTACTTC. The chain is built from TRBV7-2 and TRBJ2-5; D perhaps matches TRBD2 (5 bases). The CDR3 extends over 17 amino acids. V lost 2 bases and J lost 4, with 20 bases in between. CDR1 and CDR2 from the germline V gene are SGHTA and FQGNSA.

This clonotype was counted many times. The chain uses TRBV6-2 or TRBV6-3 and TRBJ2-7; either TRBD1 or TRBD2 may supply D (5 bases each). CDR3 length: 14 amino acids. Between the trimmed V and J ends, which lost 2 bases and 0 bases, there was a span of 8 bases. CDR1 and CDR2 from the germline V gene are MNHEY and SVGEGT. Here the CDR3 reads CASSYDGTSYEQYF. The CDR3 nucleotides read TGTGCCAGCAGTTACGATGGGACCTCCTACGAGCAGTACTTC.

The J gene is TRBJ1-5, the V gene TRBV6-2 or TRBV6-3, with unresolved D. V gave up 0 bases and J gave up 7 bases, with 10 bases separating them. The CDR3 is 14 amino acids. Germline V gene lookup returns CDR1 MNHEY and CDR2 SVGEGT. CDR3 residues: CASSYSYGLQPQHF. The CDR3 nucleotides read TGTGCCAGCAGTTACTCGTATGGTCTACAGCCCCAGCATTTT.

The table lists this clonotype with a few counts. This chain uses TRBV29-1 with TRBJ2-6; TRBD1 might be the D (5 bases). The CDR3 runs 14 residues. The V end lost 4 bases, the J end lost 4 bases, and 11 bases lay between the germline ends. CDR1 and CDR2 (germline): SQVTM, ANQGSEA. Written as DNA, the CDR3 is TGCAGCGTTGCAGGGAACTACGGGGCCAACGTCCTGACTTTC. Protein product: CSVAGNYGANVLTF.

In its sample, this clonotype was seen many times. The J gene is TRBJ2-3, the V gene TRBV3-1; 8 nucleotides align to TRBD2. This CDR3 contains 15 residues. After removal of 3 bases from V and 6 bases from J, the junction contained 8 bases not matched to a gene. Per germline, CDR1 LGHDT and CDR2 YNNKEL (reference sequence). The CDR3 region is CASSQGLGASDTQYF. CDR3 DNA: TGTGCCAGCAGCCAGGGACTAGGTGCATCGGATACGCAGTATTTT.

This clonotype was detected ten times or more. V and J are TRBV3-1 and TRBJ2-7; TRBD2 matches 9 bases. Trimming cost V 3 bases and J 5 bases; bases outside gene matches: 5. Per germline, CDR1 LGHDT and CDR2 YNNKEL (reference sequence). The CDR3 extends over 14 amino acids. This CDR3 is CASSQMTSGHEQYF. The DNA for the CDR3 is TGTGCCAGCAGCCAGATGACTAGCGGACACGAGCAGTACTTC.

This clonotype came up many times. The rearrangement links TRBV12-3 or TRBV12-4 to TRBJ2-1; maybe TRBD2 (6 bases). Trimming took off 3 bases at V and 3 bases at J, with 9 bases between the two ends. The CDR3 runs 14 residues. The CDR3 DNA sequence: TGTGCCAGCAGTTTGGGCGGGAACTACAATGAGCAGTTCTTC. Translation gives CASSLGGNYNEQFF.

The CDR3 nucleotides are TGTGCCAGCAAGGGGATGGACTATGGCTACACCTTC. Translation gives CASKGMDYGYTF. V is TRBV27 and J is TRBJ1-2, with a tentative D call TRBD1 (5 bases). This CDR3 has 12 amino acids. V dropped 7 bases and J dropped 3 bases, with 9 bases sitting between them. In germline, CDR1 is MNHEY, CDR2 SMNVEV (reference sequence).

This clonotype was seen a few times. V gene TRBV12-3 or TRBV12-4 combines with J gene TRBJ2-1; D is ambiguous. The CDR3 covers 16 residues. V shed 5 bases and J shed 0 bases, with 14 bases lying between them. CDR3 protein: CASSLRRLPSYNEQFF. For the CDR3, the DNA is TGTGCCAGCAGTCTTCGCCGGCTCCCCTCCTACAATGAGCAGTTCTTC.

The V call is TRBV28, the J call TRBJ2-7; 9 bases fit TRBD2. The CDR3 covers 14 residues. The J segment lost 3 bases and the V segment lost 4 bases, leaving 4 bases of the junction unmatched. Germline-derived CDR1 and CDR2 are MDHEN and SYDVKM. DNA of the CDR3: TGTGCCAGCAGTTCTCTAGCGGGAATCTACGAGCAGTACTTC. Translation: CASSSLAGIYEQYF.

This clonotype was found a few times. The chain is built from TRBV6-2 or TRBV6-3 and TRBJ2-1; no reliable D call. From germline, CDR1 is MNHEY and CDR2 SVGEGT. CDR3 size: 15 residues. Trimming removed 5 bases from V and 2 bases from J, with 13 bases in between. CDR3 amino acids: CASSTPTATYNEQFF. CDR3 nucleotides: TGTGCCAGCAGTACCCCGACGGCTACCTACAATGAGCAGTTCTTC.

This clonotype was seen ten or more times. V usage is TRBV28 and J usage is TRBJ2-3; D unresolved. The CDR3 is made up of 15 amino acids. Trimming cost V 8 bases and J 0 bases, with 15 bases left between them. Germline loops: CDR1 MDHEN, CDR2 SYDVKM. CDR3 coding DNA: TGTGCCAGCTGCTCGGACGGACCTAGCACAGATACGCAGTATTTT. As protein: CASCSDGPSTDTQYF. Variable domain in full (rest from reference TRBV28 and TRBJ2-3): DVKVTQSSRYLVKRTGEKVFLECVQDMDHENMFWYRQDPGLGLRLIYFSYDVKMKEKGDIPEGYSVSREKKERFSLILESASTNQTSMYLCASCSDGPSTDTQYFGPGTRLTVL.

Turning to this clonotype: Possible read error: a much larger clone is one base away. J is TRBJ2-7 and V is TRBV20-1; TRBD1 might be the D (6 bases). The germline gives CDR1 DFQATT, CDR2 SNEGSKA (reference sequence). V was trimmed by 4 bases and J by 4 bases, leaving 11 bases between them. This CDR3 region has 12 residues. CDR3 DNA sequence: TGCAGTGCTACAGGGGTTCTATACGAGCAGTACTTC. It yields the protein CSATGVLYEQYF.

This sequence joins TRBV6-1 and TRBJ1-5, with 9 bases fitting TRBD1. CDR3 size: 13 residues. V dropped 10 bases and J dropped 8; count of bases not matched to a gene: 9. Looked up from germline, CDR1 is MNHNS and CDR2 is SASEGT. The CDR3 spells CATGTGTYEPQHF. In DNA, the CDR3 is TGTGCCACCGGGACAGGGACTTATGAGCCCCAGCATTTT.

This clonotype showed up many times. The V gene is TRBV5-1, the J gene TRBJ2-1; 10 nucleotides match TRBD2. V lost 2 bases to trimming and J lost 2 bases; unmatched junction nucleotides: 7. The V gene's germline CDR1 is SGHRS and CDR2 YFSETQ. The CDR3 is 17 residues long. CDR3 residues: CASSFSTSGIPYNEQFF. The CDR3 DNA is TGCGCCAGCAGCTTTTCAACTAGCGGGATTCCCTACAATGAGCAGTTCTTC.